One sample yielded the 7 T cell receptor beta chains listed below, sequenced in a study of identical twins. TCRdb analysed the 5' RACE reads with MiXCR anew, one entry per CDR3 protein. The sample records around 250,000 distinct CDR3 sequences, approximately 7% being singletons. This same sample was also part of a study on yellow fever vaccine responses in identical twins.

Sequenced: memory (CD45RO+) T cells sorted from blood. These TCRs come from a woman between 18 and 29 years old in good health.

This chain joins TRBV5-1 and TRBJ1-1, with D unresolved. The V end lost 1 base, the J end lost 2 bases, and 9 bases lay between the germline ends. Germline CDR1 SGHRS, CDR2 YFSETQ. The CDR3 has 14 residues. The CDR3 is CASSLTDANTEAFF. The DNA of the CDR3 is TGCGCCAGCAGCTTGACGGACGCAAACACTGAAGCTTTCTTT.

The rearrangement joins TRBV24-1 to TRBJ2-2; 10 bases agree with TRBD2. The length of the CDR3 is 17 residues. V lost 3 bases and J lost 1; bases outside the gene matches: 4. From germline, CDR1 is KGHDR and CDR2 SFDVKD. The CDR3 bases are TGTGCCACCAGTGATCCCGGACTAGCGGAGAACACCGGGGAGCTGTTTTTT. It translates to CATSDPGLAENTGELFF.

This clonotype was observed many times. The gene calls are TRBV29-1 and TRBJ2-5; D unclear. CDR3 length equals 13 residues. V was trimmed by 6 bases and J by 5 bases, leaving 16 bases between them. Germline V gene data show CDR1 as SQVTM and CDR2 as ANQGSEA. In DNA, the CDR3 is TGCAGCGTCGCCTATTGGCAGGTGGAGACCCAGTACTTC. The encoded protein is CSVAYWQVETQYF.

V is TRBV20-1 and J is TRBJ2-2; D is possibly TRBD1 or TRBD2 (5 bases each). The ends were cut back, 0 bases at V and 2 bases at J, with 16 bases in the middle. CDR3 length equals 17 residues. Germline CDR1 reads DFQATT; CDR2 reads SNEGSKA (reference sequence). CDR3 bases: TGCAGTGCTAGAGATCTTTCCCGGGACGGCAACACCGGGGAGCTGTTTTTT. This gives the protein CSARDLSRDGNTGELFF.

This clonotype has at least ten counts. J is TRBJ2-3 and V is TRBV7-2; TRBD2 agrees at 8 bases. V was pared by 2 bases and J by 5 bases, with 6 bases of the junction left unmatched. Germline CDR1 reads SGHTA; CDR2 reads FQGNSA. The CDR3 is made up of 15 amino acids. Here the CDR3 DNA reads TGTGCCAGCAGCTTAAAAGCGGGGGTTCGAGATACGCAGTATTTT. Its protein is CASSLKAGVRDTQYF.

In its sample, this clonotype was seen a few times. The rearrangement uses TRBV18 and TRBJ1-5; D ambiguous. The CDR3 sequence is 14 residues long. From germline, CDR1 is KGHSH and CDR2 LQKENI. The V and J ends lost 4 bases and 6 bases respectively, with 13 bases between them. CDR3 amino acids: CASSRQELSQPQHF. The CDR3 DNA is TGTGCCAGCTCACGGCAGGAATTGAGTCAGCCCCAGCATTTT.

The rearrangement links TRBV7-9 to TRBJ1-2; D is uncertain. This CDR3 has 13 residues. The germline gives CDR1 SEHNR, CDR2 FQNEAQ (reference sequence). Deletions cut 6 bases from V and 4 bases from J, with 12 bases between. CDR3 nucleotide sequence: TGTGCCAGCAGTGAGCGGACCCCCTATGGCTACACCTTC. Amino acid sequence: CASSERTPYGYTF.